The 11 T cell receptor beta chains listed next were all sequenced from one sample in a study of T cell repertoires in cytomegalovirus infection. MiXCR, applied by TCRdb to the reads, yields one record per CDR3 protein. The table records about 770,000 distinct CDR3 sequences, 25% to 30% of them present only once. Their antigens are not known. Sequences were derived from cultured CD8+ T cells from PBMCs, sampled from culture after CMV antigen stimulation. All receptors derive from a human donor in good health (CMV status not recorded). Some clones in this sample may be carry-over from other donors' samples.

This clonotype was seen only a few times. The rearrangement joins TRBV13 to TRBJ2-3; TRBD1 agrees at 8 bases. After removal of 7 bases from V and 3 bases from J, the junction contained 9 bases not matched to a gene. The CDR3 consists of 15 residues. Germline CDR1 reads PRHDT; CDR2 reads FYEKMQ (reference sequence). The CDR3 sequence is CASKAWDRSTDTQYF. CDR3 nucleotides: TGTGCCAGCAAAGCGTGGGACAGGTCTACAGATACGCAGTATTTT.

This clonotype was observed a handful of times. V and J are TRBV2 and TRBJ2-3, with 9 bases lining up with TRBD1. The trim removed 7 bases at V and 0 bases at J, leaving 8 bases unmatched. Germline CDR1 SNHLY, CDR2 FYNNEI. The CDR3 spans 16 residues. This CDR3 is CASILTGGLSTDTQYF. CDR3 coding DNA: TGTGCCAGCATTTTAACAGGGGGCTTGAGCACAGATACGCAGTATTTT.

Written as DNA, the CDR3 is TGTGCCAGCAGTTACTCTATGGGGGAATACAATGAGCAGTTCTTC. Protein: CASSYSMGEYNEQFF. The gene calls are TRBV6-6 and TRBJ2-1; D could derive from TRBD1 or TRBD2 (5 bases each). Germline CDR1 MNHNY, CDR2 SVGAGI (reference sequence). The CDR3 spans 15 residues. V gave up 0 bases and J gave up 4 bases, with 10 bases separating them.

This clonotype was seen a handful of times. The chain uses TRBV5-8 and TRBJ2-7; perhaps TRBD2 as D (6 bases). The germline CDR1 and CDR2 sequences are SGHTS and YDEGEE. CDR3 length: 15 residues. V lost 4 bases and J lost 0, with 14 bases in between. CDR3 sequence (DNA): TGTGCCAGCAGCACCCGGGACTCCCTCTCCTACGAGCAGTACTTC. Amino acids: CASSTRDSLSYEQYF.

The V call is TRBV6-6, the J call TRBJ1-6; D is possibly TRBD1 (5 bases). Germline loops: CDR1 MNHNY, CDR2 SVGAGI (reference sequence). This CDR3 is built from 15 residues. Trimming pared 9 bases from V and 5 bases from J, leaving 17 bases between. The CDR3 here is CASHAWTTNNSPLHF. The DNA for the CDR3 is TGTGCCAGTCACGCCTGGACAACTAATAATTCACCCCTCCACTTT.

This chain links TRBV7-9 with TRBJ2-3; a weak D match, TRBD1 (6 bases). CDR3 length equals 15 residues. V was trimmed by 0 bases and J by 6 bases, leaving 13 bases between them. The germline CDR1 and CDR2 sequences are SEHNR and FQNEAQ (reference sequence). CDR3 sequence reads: CASSLASSGDDTQYF. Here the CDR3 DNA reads TGTGCCAGCAGCTTAGCGTCGTCAGGGGACGATACGCAGTATTTT.

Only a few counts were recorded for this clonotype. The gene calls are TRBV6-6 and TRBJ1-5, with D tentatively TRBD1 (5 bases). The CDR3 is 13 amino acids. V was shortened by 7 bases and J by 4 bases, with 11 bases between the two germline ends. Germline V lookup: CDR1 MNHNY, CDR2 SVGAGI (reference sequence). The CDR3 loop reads CASTGGRNQPQHF. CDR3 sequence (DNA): TGTGCCAGCACTGGGGGAAGGAATCAGCCCCAGCATTTT.

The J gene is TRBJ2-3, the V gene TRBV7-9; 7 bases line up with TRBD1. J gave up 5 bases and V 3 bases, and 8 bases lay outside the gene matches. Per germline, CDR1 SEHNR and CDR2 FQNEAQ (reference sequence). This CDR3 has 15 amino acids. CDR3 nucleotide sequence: TGTGCCAGCAGCTTGAGAGGGGGCCAAGGAGATACGCAGTATTTT. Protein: CASSLRGGQGDTQYF.

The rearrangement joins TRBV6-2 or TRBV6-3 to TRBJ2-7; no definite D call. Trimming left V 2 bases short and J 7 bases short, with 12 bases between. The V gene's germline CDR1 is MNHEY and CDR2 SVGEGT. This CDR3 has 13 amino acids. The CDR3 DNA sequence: TGTGCCAGCAGTTACGGGGAAACGAGAGAGCAGTACGTC. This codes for CASSYGETREQYV.

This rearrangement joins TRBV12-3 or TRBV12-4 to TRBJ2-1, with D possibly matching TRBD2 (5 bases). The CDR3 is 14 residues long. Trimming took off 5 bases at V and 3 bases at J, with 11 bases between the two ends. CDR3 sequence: CASSPSSLYNEQFF. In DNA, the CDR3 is TGTGCCAGCAGTCCTAGCAGCCTCTACAATGAGCAGTTCTTC.

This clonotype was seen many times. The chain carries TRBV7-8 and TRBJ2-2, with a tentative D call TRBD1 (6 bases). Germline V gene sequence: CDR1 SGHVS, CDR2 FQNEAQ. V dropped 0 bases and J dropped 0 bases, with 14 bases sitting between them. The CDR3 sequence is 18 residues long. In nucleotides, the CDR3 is TGTGCCAGCAGCTTAGCGCAAACAGGGACGGCGAACACCGGGGAGCTGTTTTTT. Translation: CASSLAQTGTANTGELFF.